This record covers a single T cell receptor (beta chain). Its antigen is unknown. This could be a read error, since a much larger clone is one nucleotide away. This CDR3 region has 13 residues. V dropped 3 bases and J dropped 13 bases, with 16 bases sitting between them. Together with a sample-barcoded 5' primer, a J-beta primer mix was included in a second PCR lasting about 6 to 11 cycles. Each CDR3 protein gets one entry after TCRdb re-called the 5' RACE reads with MiXCR. This sample has hundreds of thousands of distinct CDR3 sequences, with 35% to 40% found just once. This entry is derived from a study of blood T cells in healthy people across ages. General observations from the study: Long-lived donors carried more naive CD4+ cells and greater diversity than aged donors. A strong correlation was found between TCR beta diversity and the percentage of naive T cells.

Russia was home to the donors, healthy Caucasian individuals aged roughly 6 to 90. The V call is TRBV12-3 or TRBV12-4, the J call TRBJ2-1; unclear D gene. The sequence derives from a man aged 18 to 35 in good health. Source material: blood. The CDR3 coding sequence is TGTGCCAGCAGTTTCTTCCGTCAGGAGACCCAGTTCTTC. It specifies CASSFFRQETQFF.